Listed below are T cell receptor beta chains from one sample, sequenced in a study of esophageal squamous cell carcinoma under preoperative chemotherapy. TCRdb re-derived calls from the PCR reads in MiXCR, one entry per CDR3 protein. The table lists about 30,000 distinct CDR3 sequences, 45% to 55% of them singletons, with about 12% in the top ten. Sample collection was performed from a patient given preoperative chemotherapy. These receptors all stem from a human donor with esophageal squamous cell carcinoma. The donor label of this sample is uncertain. Each CDR3 is given without its conserved first and last residue.

J	V	CDR3
-	TRBV7-7	ASSLAHGQGSFETQY
TRBJ2-5	TRBV7-6	ASSLDPALRGRAQNTQY
TRBJ2-5	TRBV7-8	ASSPMF
TRBJ2-3	TRBV6-1	ASSVSTGGGTETQY
TRBJ1-3	TRBV12-3/TRBV12-4	ASGVGPGNTIY
TRBJ2-5	TRBV7-2	ASSLEGKETQY
TRBJ2-1	TRBV20-1	SAVPGLRDEQF
TRBJ2-5	TRBV6-1	ASSQTRGLAGGRGETQY
TRBJ2-7	TRBV11-3	ASSSDRSYSYEQY
TRBJ2-1	TRBV11-3	ASSLVALANEQF
-	TRBV7-2	ASSHNSGAGLEQY
TRBJ2-1	TRBV3-1	ASSQARSEQF
TRBJ2-2	TRBV7-8	ASSLTSVGFNTGELF
TRBJ2-1	TRBV13	ASTLWASGTYNEQF
TRBJ2-3	TRBV7-4	ARGRKTANTGEQY
TRBJ2-7	TRBV7-8	ASSLVHYEQY
TRBJ2-5	TRBV7-8	AAGLGDRDTDTQY
-	TRBV7-2	ASSSIQGHEQY
TRBJ2-3	TRBV12-3/TRBV12-4	ASSLTPDTQY
TRBJ2-1	TRBV7-2	ASKDGVGNNEQF
TRBJ1-1	TRBV5-1	ASRPDSSNTEAF
TRBJ2-5	TRBV11-2	ASSLDWMGETQY
TRBJ2-5	TRBV11-2	ASSLVSTGYAETQY
TRBJ2-1	TRBV6-1	ASSREQGPYNEQF
TRBJ2-4	TRBV9	ASSVGTSGYNEQY
TRBJ2-6	TRBV7-2	ASSLAPLAGANVLT
TRBJ2-2	TRBV6-1	ASTTETPVGGELF
-	TRBV7-2	ASSRDRYEQY
TRBJ2-1	TRBV7-9	ASSPPAGVNEQF
TRBJ2-2	TRBV7-2	ASSSDRRAGELF